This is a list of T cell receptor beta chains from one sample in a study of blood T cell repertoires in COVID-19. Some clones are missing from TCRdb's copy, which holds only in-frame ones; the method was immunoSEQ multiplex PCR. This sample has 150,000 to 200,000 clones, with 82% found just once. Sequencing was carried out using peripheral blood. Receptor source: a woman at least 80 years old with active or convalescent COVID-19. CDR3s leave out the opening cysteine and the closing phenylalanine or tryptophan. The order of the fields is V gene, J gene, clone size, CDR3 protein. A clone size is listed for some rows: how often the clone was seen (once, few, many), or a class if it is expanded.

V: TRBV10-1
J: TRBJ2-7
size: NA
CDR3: ASSDPSGRPY

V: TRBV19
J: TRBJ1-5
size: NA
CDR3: ASTVTGQSDYSNQPQH

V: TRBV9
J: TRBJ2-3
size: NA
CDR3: ASSATVGGRVTDTQY

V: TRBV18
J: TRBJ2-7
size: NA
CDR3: ASSPPGQAVEY

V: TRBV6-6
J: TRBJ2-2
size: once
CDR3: ASSSGNTGELF

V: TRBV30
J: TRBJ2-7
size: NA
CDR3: AWRLAGVHEQY

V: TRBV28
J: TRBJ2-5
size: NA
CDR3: ASRPRGGNRGQETQY

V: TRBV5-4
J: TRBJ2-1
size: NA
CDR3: ASRVGGGEQF

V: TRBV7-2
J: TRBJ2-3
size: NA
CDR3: ASTGFYTDTQY

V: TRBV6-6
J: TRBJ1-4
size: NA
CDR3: ASSFNGATNEKLF

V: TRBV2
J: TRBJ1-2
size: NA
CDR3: ASSEQGADYGYT

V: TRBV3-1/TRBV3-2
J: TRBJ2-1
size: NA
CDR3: ASSQEMRGRGRIHEQF

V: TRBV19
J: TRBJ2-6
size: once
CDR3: ASSMGQGARGANVLT

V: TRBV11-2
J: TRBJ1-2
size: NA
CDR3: ASSATGAGGYGYT

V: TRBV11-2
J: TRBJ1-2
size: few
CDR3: ASSLEFQRGADGYT

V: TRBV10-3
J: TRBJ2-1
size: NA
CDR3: AIRQQGNEQF

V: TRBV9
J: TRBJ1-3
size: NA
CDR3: ASSADRGAFGNTIY

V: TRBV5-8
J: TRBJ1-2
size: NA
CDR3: ASSWDRLAYGYT

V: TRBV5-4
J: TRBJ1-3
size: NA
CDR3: ASSSPGQGGNTIY

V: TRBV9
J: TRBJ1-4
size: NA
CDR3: ASSVFGIPTNEKLF

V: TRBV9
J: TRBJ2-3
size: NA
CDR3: ASSVLGTGLAGGDTQY

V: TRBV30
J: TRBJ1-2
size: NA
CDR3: AWSVQGRSYGYT

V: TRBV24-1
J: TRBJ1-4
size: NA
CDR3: ATSDSSGRGQGTEKLF

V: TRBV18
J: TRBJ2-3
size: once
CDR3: ASSPRPSGRLSTDTQY

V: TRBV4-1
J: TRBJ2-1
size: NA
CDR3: ASSQDARNTGLPSYNEQF

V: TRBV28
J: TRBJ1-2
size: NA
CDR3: ASSLYGQGAYGYT

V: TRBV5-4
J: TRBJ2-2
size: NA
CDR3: ASSWGQGNTGELF

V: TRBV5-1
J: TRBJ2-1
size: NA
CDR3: ASSFASGIGGNEQF

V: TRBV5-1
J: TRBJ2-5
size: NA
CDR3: ASSLRETQY

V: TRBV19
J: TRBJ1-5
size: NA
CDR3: ASSPQRPSLYSNQPQH

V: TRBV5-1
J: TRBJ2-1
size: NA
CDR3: ASSLQDRGSYNEQF

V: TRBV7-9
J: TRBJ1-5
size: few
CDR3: ASSQTGGSNQPQH

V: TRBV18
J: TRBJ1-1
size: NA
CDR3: ASSPPGEGSAF

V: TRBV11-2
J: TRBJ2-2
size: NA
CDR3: ASSLAGGRRVNTGELF

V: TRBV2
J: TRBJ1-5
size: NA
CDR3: ASSSGTLGQPQH

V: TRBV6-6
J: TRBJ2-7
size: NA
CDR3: AGSYYGQGVEQY

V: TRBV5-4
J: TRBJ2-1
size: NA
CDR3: ASSSRQGSSYNEQF

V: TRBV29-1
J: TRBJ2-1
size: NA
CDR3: SVRLDTVFYNEQF

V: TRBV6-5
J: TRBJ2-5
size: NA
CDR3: ASGIITGTQY

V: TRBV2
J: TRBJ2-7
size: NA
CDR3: ASRPTSGNYEQY

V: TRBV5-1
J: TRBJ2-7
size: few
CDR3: ASRPGQGAYEQY

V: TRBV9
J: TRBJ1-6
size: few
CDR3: ASSTMDNPPLH